These 27 T cell receptor beta chains share one sample of origin, sequenced in a study of CD8+CD57+ T cells in acquired aplastic anemia. TCR beta VDJ and CDR3 profiling used genomic DNA as template. TCRdb analysed the reads with MiXCR anew, one entry per CDR3 protein. The sample consists of fewer than 250,000 distinct CDR3 sequences, less than 60% of them appearing once. Sequenced patients had shown CD8+CD57+ cell expansion by flow cytometry. The sample was sorted CD4+, CD8+, or CD8+CD57+ T cells (not recorded which) from PBMCs. The receptors were sampled from a human donor with aplastic anemia.

This clonotype came up many times. This sequence joins TRBV15 and TRBJ2-7; 10 bases agree with TRBD1. Germline V gene sequence: CDR1 LNHNV, CDR2 YYDKDF (reference sequence). This CDR3 has 15 residues. J gave up 6 bases and V 5 bases, and 10 bases lay outside the gene matches. Here the CDR3 DNA reads TGTGCCACCAGCTTGACAGGGGGCAAGCGCGGCGAGCAGTACTTC. This encodes CATSLTGGKRGEQYF.

This chain links TRBV7-2 with TRBJ2-1; perhaps TRBD2 as D (6 bases). With 2 bases removed from V and 7 bases from J, the gap between germline ends came to 12 bases. Germline V CDR1 and CDR2: SGHTA, FQGNSA. The CDR3 totals 14 residues. The CDR3 DNA reads as TGTGCCAGCAGCTTAATTTCCAGCGGGAATGAGCAGTTCTTC. Amino acid sequence: CASSLISSGNEQFF.

This clonotype appeared many times. The J gene is TRBJ1-5, the V gene TRBV24-1; D possibly corresponds to TRBD1 (6 bases). The germline gives CDR1 KGHDR, CDR2 SFDVKD. Trimming took 5 bases from V and 1 from J, leaving 8 bases between them. The CDR3 totals 14 residues. The CDR3 is CATSGGASNQPQHF. CDR3 DNA sequence: TGTGCCACCAGTGGGGGGGCCAGCAATCAGCCCCAGCATTTT.

As regards this clonotype: One end of the junction fails to match germline, which may point to a read error. V is TRBV20-1 and J is TRBJ1-1; perhaps TRBD1 as D (6 bases). The CDR3 is 15 residues long. The germline V gene has CDR1 DFQATT and CDR2 SNEGSKA (reference sequence). In DNA, the CDR3 is TGCAGTGCTAGAGATGCCGACAGGCTGAGCACTGGAGCTTTCTTT. Protein sequence: CSARDADRLSTGAFF.

This clonotype has a count of ten or more. The chain is built from TRBV12-3 or TRBV12-4 and TRBJ2-3; D unclear. CDR3 size: 14 residues. V gave up 5 bases and J gave up 2 bases, with 11 bases separating them. The CDR3 region has the DNA TGTGCCAGCAGTGAAGGACGGACCACAGATACGCAGTATTTT. It specifies CASSEGRTTDTQYF.

This clonotype was detected ten times or more. The chain recombines TRBV7-8 with TRBJ2-1; 9 positions agree with TRBD1. The CDR3 spans 16 residues. The J segment lost 9 bases and the V segment lost 5 bases, leaving 14 bases of the junction unmatched. CDR1 is SGHVS and CDR2 is FQNEAQ in the germline V gene. The CDR3, as DNA: TGTGCCAGCAGCCGGAGGGGGGGACAGGGACAGAGTGAGCAGTTCTTC. Encoded protein: CASSRRGGQGQSEQFF.

The CDR3, as DNA: TGTGCCAGCAGTTTAAAGACAGGTTATGGCTACACCTTC. Translating gives CASSLKTGYGYTF. V gene TRBV12-3 or TRBV12-4 combines with J gene TRBJ1-2; D is perhaps TRBD1 (6 bases). This CDR3 contains 13 residues. V shed 2 bases and J shed 5 bases, with 9 bases lying between them.

This clonotype has a single count. This may be a read error: a much more frequent sequence differs by one nucleotide. The chain combines TRBV3-1 with TRBJ2-5; a weak D match, TRBD1 (6 bases). CDR1 LGHDT and CDR2 YNNKEL come from the germline V gene (reference sequence). The CDR3 sequence is 14 residues long. The CDR3 protein is CASSRGQTQEIQYF. As DNA, the CDR3 is TGTGCCAGCAGCCGGGGGCAGACCCAAGAGATCCAGTACTTC.

This clonotype was seen only a few times. A single base separates this from a much larger clone, so it may be a read error. This chain connects TRBV20-1 to TRBJ1-1, with D perhaps matching TRBD1 (5 bases). V was shortened by 4 bases and J by 3 bases, with 15 bases between the two germline ends. The CDR3 is made up of 14 amino acids. Germline V lookup: CDR1 DFQATT, CDR2 SNEGSKA (reference sequence). In nucleotides, the CDR3 is TGCAGTGCTAAGGCAGGTGGAGGGGACACTGAAGCTTTCTTT. Translation: CSAKAGGGDTEAFF.

This rearrangement joins TRBV19 to TRBJ2-5, with 8 bases lining up with TRBD1. This CDR3 spans 15 amino acids. The germline gives CDR1 LNHDA, CDR2 SQIVND (reference sequence). The V gene end was trimmed by 4 bases and the J gene end by 1 base; junction bases not matched to a gene: 5. The CDR3, as DNA: TGTGCCAGTAGTAACCGGGACAGGAGCCAAGAGACCCAGTACTTC. This translates into CASSNRDRSQETQYF.

This clonotype was observed many times. The V gene is TRBV5-6, the J gene TRBJ2-1, with TRBD1 matching 8 bases. V was pared by 5 bases and J by 4 bases, with 11 bases of the junction left unmatched. Germline V gives CDR1 SGHDT, CDR2 YYEEEE. The CDR3 covers 16 residues. Here the CDR3 DNA reads TGTGCCAGCAGGGACGCAGGGGGCCTAAGTTACAATGAGCAGTTCTTC. Amino acid sequence: CASRDAGGLSYNEQFF.

This clonotype was detected ten times or more. The rearrangement uses TRBV20-1 and TRBJ2-5; TRBD2 aligns across 12 bases. The CDR3 runs to 17 residues. Looked up from germline, CDR1 is DFQATT and CDR2 is SNEGSKA (reference sequence). With V trimmed by 0 bases and J by 5 bases, 10 bases remained unmatched. CDR3 loop: CSARDPRLAGEGETQYF. CDR3 nucleotides: TGCAGTGCTAGAGATCCCCGACTAGCGGGGGAGGGGGAGACCCAGTACTTC.

This rearrangement joins TRBV7-3 to TRBJ2-2; no reliable D call. The germline V gene has CDR1 SGHTA and CDR2 FQGTGA. The CDR3 totals 12 residues. Deletions cut 3 bases from V and 6 bases from J, with 5 bases between. The CDR3, as DNA: TGTGCCAGCAGCTTTACCGCCGGGGAGCTGTTTTTT. Residues: CASSFTAGELFF.

This clonotype has a count of ten or more. V gene TRBV5-5 combines with J gene TRBJ1-5, with 8 bases that match TRBD1. CDR1 SGHKS and CDR2 YYEKEE come from the germline V gene (reference sequence). Trimming took 3 bases from V and 0 from J; bases not matched to a gene: 2. The CDR3 extends over 15 amino acids. Here the CDR3 reads CASSYTGGSNQPQHF. CDR3 DNA sequence: TGTGCCAGCAGCTACACAGGGGGTAGCAATCAGCCCCAGCATTTT. Using reference TRBV5-5 and TRBJ1-5 for the parts outside the CDR3, the full variable domain is DAGVTQSPTHLIKTRGQQVTLRCSPISGHKSVSWYQQVLGQGPQFIFQYYEKEERGRGNFPDRFSARQFPNYSSELNVNALLLGDSALYLCASSYTGGSNQPQHFGDGTRLSIL.

This clonotype was found many times. The chain joins TRBV20-1 to TRBJ1-1; 7 nucleotides align to TRBD1. J gave up 3 bases and V 6 bases, and 7 bases lay outside the gene matches. Germline CDR1 and CDR2: DFQATT and SNEGSKA (reference sequence). The CDR3 is 13 residues long. CDR3 residues: CSAAAGGHTEAFF. The CDR3 coding sequence is TGCAGTGCCGCGGCAGGGGGACACACTGAAGCTTTCTTT.

CDR3 region: CASSLRQGYYNEQFF. CDR3 DNA: TGTGCCAGCAGTCTTAGACAGGGGTACTACAATGAGCAGTTCTTC. The V and J genes are TRBV27 and TRBJ2-1; 8 bases are shared with TRBD1. Germline CDR1 is MNHEY and CDR2 is SMNVEV (reference sequence). The ends lost 5 bases at V and 3 bases at J; junction bases unmatched: 6. This CDR3 is built from 15 residues.

A remark on this clonotype: A much larger clone differs from this one at a single base, so this may be a read error. The rearrangement uses TRBV19 and TRBJ1-2; maybe TRBD1 (5 bases). There are 13 residues in the CDR3. The germline CDR1 and CDR2 sequences are LNHDA and SQIVND (reference sequence). For the CDR3, the DNA is TGTGCCAGTACCCGGGGGGGGAACTATGGCCACACCTTC. Translation gives CASTRGGNYGHTF. Drawing the rest from reference TRBV19 and TRBJ1-2, the complete variable domain is DGGITQSPKYLFRKEGQNVTLSCEQNLNHDAMYWYRQDPGQGLRLIYYSQIVNDFQKGDIAEGYSVSREKKESFPLTVTSAQKNPTAFYLCASTRGGNYGHTFGSGTRLTVV.

This clonotype appeared many times. The gene calls are TRBV6-1 and TRBJ1-4; the D is unclear. This CDR3 is 17 amino acids long. Deletions cut 2 bases from V and 0 bases from J, with 13 bases between. Per the germline V gene, CDR1 is MNHNS and CDR2 is SASEGT. The CDR3 is CASSESLDTATNEKLFF. The CDR3 DNA follows: TGTGCCAGCAGTGAAAGCCTTGATACCGCAACTAATGAAAAACTGTTTTTT.

The chain links TRBV10-3 to TRBJ2-7; 7 bases line up with TRBD1. The CDR3 has 14 residues. The V segment lost 3 bases and the J segment 0 bases; nucleotides outside the gene matches: 2. Germline values: CDR1 ENHRY, CDR2 SYGVKD. The CDR3 is CAISDHRGSYEQYF. CDR3 DNA: TGTGCCATCAGTGATCACAGGGGCTCCTACGAGCAGTACTTC.

The V call is TRBV11-3, the J call TRBJ2-2; TRBD2 is a possible D gene (6 bases). The CDR3 spans 15 residues. The germline gives CDR1 SGHNT, CDR2 YENEEA. The V end lost 5 bases, the J end lost 4 bases, and 14 bases lay between the germline ends. The DNA for the CDR3 is TGTGCCAGCAGCCCCTGGGCGGGGAGCACCGGGGAGCTGTTTTTT. It encodes CASSPWAGSTGELFF. The entire variable domain, with the rest obtained from reference TRBV11-3 and TRBJ2-2, is as follows: EAGVVQSPRYKIIEKKQPVAFWCNPISGHNTLYWYLQNLGQGPELLIRYENEEAVDDSQLPKDRFSAERLKGVDSTLKIQPAELGDSAVYLCASSPWAGSTGELFFGEGSRLTVL.

The V call is TRBV19, the J call TRBJ1-2; the match to TRBD1 covers 9 bases. The CDR3 is 15 residues long. Germline lookup yields CDR1 LNHDA and CDR2 SQIVND (reference sequence). The V gene end was trimmed by 3 bases and the J gene end by 1 base; junction bases not matched to a gene: 3. The CDR3 region is CASSIGTGSNYGYTF. In nucleotides, the CDR3 is TGTGCCAGTAGTATCGGGACAGGGAGTAACTATGGCTACACCTTC.

The V gene is TRBV5-1, the J gene TRBJ2-3; D is unresolved. Germline-derived CDR1 and CDR2 are SGHRS and YFSETQ. CDR3 length equals 12 residues. The V gene lost 3 bases and the J gene lost 1 base, with 3 bases spanning the gap. The chain's CDR3 is CASSSRTDTQYF. The CDR3 bases are TGCGCCAGCAGCTCCCGCACAGATACGCAGTATTTT.

This clonotype was detected ten times or more. V is TRBV5-1 and J is TRBJ1-2; tentatively, D is TRBD1 (5 bases). Per germline, CDR1 SGHRS and CDR2 YFSETQ. Deletions cut 0 bases from V and 4 bases from J, with 10 bases between. There are 14 residues in the CDR3. The CDR3 region is CASSLAQGGYGYTF. The CDR3 nucleotides are TGCGCCAGCAGCTTGGCTCAGGGTGGCTATGGCTACACCTTC.

The CDR3 reads CASWTGGRGSPLHF. The DNA of the CDR3 is TGTGCCAGCTGGACAGGGGGAAGAGGTTCACCCCTCCACTTT. The chain links TRBV6-6 to TRBJ1-6; TRBD1 matches 10 bases. Germline V gene data show CDR1 as MNHNY and CDR2 as SVGAGI (reference sequence). The V segment lost 8 bases and the J segment 9 bases; nucleotides outside the gene matches: 7. This CDR3 contains 14 residues.

This clonotype was picked up many times. The genes are TRBV20-1 and TRBJ2-5; maybe TRBD1 (6 bases). Per the germline V gene, CDR1 is DFQATT and CDR2 is SNEGSKA (reference sequence). This CDR3 contains 15 residues. The V and J ends lost 0 bases and 0 bases respectively, with 11 bases between them. CDR3 protein: CSARDRGHHQETQYF. In nucleotides, the CDR3 is TGCAGTGCTAGAGATAGGGGACATCACCAAGAGACCCAGTACTTC.

In its sample, this clonotype was seen a few times. The chain employs TRBV7-9 and TRBJ2-7; 8 nucleotides align to TRBD1. The CDR3 consists of 15 residues. With V trimmed by 1 base and J by 6 bases, 8 bases remained unmatched. Germline assignment: CDR1 SEHNR and CDR2 FQNEAQ (reference sequence). The CDR3 nucleotides read TGTGCCAGCAGCTTAGGACAGGGGAAGTTTTTCGAGCAGTACTTC. It encodes CASSLGQGKFFEQYF. Combining the CDR3 with reference TRBV7-9 and TRBJ2-7 gives the whole variable domain DTGVSQNPRHKITKRGQNVTFRCDPISEHNRLYWYRQTLGQGPEFLTYFQNEAQLEKSRLLSDRFSAERPKGSFSTLEIQRTEQGDSAMYLCASSLGQGKFFEQYFGPGTRLTVT.

The chain joins TRBV7-9 to TRBJ1-2; no definite D call. The length of the CDR3 is 13 residues. V was cut by 5 bases and J by 8 bases, with 15 bases left in between. Germline CDR1 and CDR2: SEHNR and FQNEAQ (reference sequence). CDR3: CASSTDPRRGYTF. CDR3 nucleotides: TGTGCCAGCAGCACGGACCCGCGGCGGGGCTACACCTTC.